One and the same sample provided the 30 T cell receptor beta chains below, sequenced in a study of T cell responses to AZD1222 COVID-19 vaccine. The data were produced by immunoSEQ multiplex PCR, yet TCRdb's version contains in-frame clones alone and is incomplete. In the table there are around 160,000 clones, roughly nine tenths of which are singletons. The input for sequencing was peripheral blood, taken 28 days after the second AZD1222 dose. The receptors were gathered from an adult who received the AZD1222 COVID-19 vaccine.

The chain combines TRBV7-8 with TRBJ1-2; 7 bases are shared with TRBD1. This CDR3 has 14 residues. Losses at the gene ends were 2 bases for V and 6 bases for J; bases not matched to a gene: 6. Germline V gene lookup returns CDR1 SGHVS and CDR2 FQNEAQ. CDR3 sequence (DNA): TGTGCCAGCAGCTTACAACAGGGGTTTGATGGCTACACCTTC. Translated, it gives CASSLQQGFDGYTF. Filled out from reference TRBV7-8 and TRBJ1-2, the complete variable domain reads GAGVSQSPRYKVAKRGQDVALRCDPISGHVSLFWYQQALGQGPEFLTYFQNEAQLDKSGLPSDRFFAERPEGSVSTLKIQRTQQEDSAVYLCASSLQQGFDGYTFGSGTRLTVV.

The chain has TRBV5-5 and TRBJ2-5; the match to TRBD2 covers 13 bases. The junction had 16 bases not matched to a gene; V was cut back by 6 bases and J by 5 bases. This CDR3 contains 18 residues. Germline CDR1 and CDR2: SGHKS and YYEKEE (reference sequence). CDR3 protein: CASTTGATSGGAVETQYF. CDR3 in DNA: TGTGCCAGCACAACTGGCGCAACTAGCGGGGGGGCAGTGGAGACCCAGTACTTC. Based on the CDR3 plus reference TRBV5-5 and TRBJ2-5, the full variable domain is DAGVTQSPTHLIKTRGQQVTLRCSPISGHKSVSWYQQVLGQGPQFIFQYYEKEERGRGNFPDRFSARQFPNYSSELNVNALLLGDSALYLCASTTGATSGGAVETQYFGPGTRLLVL.

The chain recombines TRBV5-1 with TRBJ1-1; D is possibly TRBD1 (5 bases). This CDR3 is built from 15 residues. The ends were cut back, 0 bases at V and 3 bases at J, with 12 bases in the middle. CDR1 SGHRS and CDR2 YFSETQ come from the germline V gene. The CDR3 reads CASSLAPRDDTEAFF. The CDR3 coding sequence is TGCGCCAGCAGCTTGGCGCCCAGGGATGACACTGAAGCTTTCTTT.

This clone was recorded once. DNA of the CDR3: TGTGCCAGCAGTCTACAGGGCCCTTATGGCTACACCTTC. This sequence encodes CASSLQGPYGYTF. This chain links TRBV12-3 or TRBV12-4 with TRBJ1-2; a weak D match, TRBD1 (6 bases). Trimming removed 5 bases at V and 5 bases at J, with 12 bases between. The CDR3 has 13 amino acids.

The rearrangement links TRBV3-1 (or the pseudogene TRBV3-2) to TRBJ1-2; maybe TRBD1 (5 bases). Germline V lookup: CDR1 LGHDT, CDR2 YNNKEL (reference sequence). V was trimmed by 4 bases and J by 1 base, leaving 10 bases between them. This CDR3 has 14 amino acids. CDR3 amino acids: CASSRGGDNYGYTF. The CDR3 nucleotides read TGTGCCAGCAGCCGGGGGGGAGATAACTATGGCTACACCTTC.

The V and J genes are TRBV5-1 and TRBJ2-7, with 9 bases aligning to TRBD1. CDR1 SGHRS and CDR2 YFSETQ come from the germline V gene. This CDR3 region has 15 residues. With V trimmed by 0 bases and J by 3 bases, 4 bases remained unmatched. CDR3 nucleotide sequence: TGCGCCAGCAGCTTGGCTACGGGACAGGGCTACGAGCAGTACTTC. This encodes CASSLATGQGYEQYF.

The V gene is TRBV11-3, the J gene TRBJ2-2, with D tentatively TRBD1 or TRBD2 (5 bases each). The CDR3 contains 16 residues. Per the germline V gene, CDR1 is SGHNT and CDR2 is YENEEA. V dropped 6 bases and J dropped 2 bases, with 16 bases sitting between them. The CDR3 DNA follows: TGTGCCAGCAGACCCAACAGAGGGACCAACACCGGGGAGCTGTTTTTT. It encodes CASRPNRGTNTGELFF.

CDR3 in DNA: TGTGCCAGCAGCTTGTTAGCGGGCCCGTGGAACACCGGGGAGCTGTTTTTT. Translating gives CASSLLAGPWNTGELFF. The rearrangement joins TRBV5-8 to TRBJ2-2, with 7 bases aligning to TRBD2. The CDR3 spans 17 residues. Germline V CDR1 and CDR2: SGHTS, YDEGEE. V trimming: 1 base; J trimming: 1 base; junction bases outside the gene matches: 7. Complete variable domain (other parts from reference TRBV5-8 and TRBJ2-2): EAGVTQSPTHLIKTRGQQATLRCSPISGHTSVYWYQQALGLGLQFLLWYDEGEERNRGNFPPRFSGRQFPNYSSELNVNALELEDSALYLCASSLLAGPWNTGELFFGEGSRLTVL.

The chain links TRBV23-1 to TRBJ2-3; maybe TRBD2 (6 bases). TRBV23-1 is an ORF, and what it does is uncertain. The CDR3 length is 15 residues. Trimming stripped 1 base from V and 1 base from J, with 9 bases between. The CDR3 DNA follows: TGCGCCAGCAGTCAATTGGCGGGGCGCACAGATACGCAGTATTTT. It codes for CASSQLAGRTDTQYF.

CDR3 DNA sequence: TGTGCCAGCACCCCCGGATGGAGCACCTATGGCTACACCTTC. It specifies CASTPGWSTYGYTF. The chain recombines TRBV7-9 with TRBJ1-2, with D unresolved. The CDR3 sequence is 14 residues long. Trimming removed 7 bases from V and 4 bases from J, with 16 bases in between. The germline V gene encodes CDR1 SEHNR and CDR2 FQNEAQ (reference sequence).

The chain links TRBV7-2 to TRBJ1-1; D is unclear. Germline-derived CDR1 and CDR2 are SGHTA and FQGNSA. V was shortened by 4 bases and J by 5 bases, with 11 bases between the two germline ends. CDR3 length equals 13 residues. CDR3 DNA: TGTGCCAGCAGCTACCTTGACCCGACTGAAGCTTTCTTT. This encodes CASSYLDPTEAFF.

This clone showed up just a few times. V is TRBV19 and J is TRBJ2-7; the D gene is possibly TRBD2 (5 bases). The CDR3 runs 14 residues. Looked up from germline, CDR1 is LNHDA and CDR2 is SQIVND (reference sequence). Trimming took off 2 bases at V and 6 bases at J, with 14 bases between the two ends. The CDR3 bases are TGTGCCAGTAGTATATTGGCGGGCCGGGGCGAGCAGTACTTC. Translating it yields CASSILAGRGEQYF.

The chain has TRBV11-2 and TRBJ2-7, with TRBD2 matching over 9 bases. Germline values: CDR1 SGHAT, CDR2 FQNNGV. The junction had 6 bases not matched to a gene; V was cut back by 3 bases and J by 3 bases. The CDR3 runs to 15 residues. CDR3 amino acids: CASSFSSSGIYEQYF. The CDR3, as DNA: TGTGCCAGCAGCTTCAGTTCTAGCGGGATCTACGAGCAGTACTTC.

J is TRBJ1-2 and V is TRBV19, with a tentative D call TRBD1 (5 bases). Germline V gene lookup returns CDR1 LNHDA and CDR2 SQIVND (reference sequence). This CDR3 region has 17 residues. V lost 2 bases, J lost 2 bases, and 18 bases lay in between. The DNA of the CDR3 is TGTGCCAGTAGTATACAACCGGGACTCACGTTAAACTATGGCTACACCTTC. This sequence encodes CASSIQPGLTLNYGYTF. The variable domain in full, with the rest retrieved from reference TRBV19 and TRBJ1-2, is DGGITQSPKYLFRKEGQNVTLSCEQNLNHDAMYWYRQDPGQGLRLIYYSQIVNDFQKGDIAEGYSVSREKKESFPLTVTSAQKNPTAFYLCASSIQPGLTLNYGYTFGSGTRLTVV.

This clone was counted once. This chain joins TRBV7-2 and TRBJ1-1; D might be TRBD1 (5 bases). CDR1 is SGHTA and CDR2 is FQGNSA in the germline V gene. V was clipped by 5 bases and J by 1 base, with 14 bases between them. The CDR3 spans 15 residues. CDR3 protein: CASSHNGGSNTEAFF. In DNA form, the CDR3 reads TGTGCCAGCAGCCACAATGGGGGGTCGAACACTGAAGCTTTCTTT.

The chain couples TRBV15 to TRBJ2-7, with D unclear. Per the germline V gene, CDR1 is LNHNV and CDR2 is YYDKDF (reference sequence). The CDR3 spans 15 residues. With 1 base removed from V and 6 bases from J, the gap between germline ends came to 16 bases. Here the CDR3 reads CATSRGRGPPLEQYF. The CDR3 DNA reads TGTGCCACCAGCAGAGGCAGAGGCCCCCCCCTCGAGCAGTACTTC.

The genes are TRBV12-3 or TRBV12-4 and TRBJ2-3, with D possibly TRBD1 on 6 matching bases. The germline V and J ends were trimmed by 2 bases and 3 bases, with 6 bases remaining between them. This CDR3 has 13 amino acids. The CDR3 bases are TGTGCCAGCAGTTTACAGGGGACAGATACGCAGTATTTT. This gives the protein CASSLQGTDTQYF.

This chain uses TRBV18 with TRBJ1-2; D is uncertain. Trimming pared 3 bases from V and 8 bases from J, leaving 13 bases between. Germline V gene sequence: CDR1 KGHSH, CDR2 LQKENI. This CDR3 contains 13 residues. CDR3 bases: TGTGCCAGCTCACCGGCCGAGCTTGAGGGCTACACCTTC. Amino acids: CASSPAELEGYTF. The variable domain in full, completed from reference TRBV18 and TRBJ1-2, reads NAGVMQNPRHLVRRRGQEARLRCSPMKGHSHVYWYRQLPEEGLKFMVYLQKENIIDESGMPKERFSAEFPKEGPSILRIQQVVRGDSAAYFCASSPAELEGYTFGSGTRLTVV.

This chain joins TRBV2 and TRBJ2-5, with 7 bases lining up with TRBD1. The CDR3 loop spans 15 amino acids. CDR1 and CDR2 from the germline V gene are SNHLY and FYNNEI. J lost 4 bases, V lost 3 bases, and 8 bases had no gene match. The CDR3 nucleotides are TGTGCCAGCAGTGATAGAAGGGGGCTAGGAGAGACCCAGTACTTC. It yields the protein CASSDRRGLGETQYF.

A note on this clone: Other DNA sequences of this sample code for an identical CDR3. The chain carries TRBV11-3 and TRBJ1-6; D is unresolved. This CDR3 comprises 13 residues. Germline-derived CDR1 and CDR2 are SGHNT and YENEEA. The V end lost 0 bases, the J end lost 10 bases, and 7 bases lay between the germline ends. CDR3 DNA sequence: TGTGCCAGCAGCTTAGATCCCAGCTCACCCCTCCACTTT. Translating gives CASSLDPSSPLHF.

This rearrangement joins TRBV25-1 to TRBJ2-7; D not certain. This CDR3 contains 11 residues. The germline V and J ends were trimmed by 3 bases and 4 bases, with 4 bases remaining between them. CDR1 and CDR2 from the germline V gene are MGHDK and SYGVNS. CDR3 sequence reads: CASSDRYEQYF. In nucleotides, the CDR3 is TGTGCCAGCAGTGACCGTTACGAGCAGTACTTC.

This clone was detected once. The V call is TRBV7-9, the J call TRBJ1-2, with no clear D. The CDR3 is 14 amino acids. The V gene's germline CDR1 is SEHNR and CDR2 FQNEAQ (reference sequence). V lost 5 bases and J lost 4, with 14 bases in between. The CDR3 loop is CASSPRREAYGYTF. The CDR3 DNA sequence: TGTGCCAGCAGCCCCCGACGGGAAGCCTATGGCTACACCTTC.

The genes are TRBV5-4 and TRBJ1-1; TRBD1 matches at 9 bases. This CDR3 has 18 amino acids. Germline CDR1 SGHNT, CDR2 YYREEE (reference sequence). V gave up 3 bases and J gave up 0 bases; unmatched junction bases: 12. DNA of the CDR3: TGTGCCAGCAGCTCAGCCGGGACAGGGAACCTCATGAACACTGAAGCTTTCTTT. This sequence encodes CASSSAGTGNLMNTEAFF.

In nucleotides, the CDR3 is TGTGCCATCAGCGAAGCGGGAGCAGAGACCCAGTACTTC. As protein: CAISEAGAETQYF. The V and J genes are TRBV10-3 and TRBJ2-5, with 8 bases identical to TRBD2. The V gene end was trimmed by 6 bases and the J gene end by 4 bases; junction bases not matched to a gene: 4. Germline CDR1 reads ENHRY; CDR2 reads SYGVKD. The CDR3 totals 13 residues.

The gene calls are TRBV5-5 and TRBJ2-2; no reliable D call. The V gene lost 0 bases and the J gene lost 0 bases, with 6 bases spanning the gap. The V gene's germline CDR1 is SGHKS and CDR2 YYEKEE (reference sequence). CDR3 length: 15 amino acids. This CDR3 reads CASSLAWTNTGELFF. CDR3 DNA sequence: TGTGCCAGCAGCTTGGCCTGGACGAACACCGGGGAGCTGTTTTTT.

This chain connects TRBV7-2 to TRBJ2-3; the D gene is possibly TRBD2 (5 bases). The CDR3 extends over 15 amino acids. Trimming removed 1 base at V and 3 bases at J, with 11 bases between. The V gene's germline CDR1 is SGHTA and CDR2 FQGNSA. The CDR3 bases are TGTGCCAGCAGCTTAGTTTTCGGAGGAACAGATACGCAGTATTTT. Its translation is CASSLVFGGTDTQYF.

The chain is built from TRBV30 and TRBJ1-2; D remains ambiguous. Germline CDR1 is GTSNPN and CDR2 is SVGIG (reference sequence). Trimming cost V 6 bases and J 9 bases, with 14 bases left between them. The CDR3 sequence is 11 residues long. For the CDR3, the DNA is TGTGCCTGCCCTACAAGTGGGCGCTACACCTTC. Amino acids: CACPTSGRYTF.

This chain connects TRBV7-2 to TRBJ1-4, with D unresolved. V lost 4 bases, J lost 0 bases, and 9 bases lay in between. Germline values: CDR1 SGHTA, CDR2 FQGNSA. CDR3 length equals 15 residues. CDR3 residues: CASSSTGSTNEKLFF. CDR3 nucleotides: TGTGCCAGCAGCTCCACCGGTTCAACTAATGAAAAACTGTTTTTT.

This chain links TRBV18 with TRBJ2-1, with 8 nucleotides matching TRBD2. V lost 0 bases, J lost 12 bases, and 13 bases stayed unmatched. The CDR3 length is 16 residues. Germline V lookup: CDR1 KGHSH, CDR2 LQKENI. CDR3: CASSPPVAGRPPGQFF. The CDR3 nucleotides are TGTGCCAGCTCACCACCGGTAGCGGGACGCCCCCCAGGGCAGTTCTTC.

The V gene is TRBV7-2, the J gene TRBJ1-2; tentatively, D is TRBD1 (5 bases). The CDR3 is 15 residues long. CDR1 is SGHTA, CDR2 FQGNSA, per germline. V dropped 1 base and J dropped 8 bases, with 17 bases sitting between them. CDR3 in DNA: TGTGCCAGCAGCTTAGTTGCGGGGGATCACGGGGGCTACACCTTC. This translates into CASSLVAGDHGGYTF.